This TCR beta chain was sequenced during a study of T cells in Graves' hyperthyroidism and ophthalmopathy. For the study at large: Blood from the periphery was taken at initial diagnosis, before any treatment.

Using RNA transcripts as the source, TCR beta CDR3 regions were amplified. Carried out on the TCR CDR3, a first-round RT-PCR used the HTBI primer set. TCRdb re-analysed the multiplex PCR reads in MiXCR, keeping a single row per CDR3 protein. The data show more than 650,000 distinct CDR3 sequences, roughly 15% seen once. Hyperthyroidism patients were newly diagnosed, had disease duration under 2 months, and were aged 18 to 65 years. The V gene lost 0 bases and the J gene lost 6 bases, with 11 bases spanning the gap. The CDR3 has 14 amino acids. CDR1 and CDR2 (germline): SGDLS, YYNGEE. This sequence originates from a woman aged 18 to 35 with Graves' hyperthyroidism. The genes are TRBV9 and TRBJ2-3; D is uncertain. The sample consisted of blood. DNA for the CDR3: TGTGCCAGCAGCGTAGAGCCTGGAACCGATACGCAGTATTTT. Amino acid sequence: CASSVEPGTDTQYF.